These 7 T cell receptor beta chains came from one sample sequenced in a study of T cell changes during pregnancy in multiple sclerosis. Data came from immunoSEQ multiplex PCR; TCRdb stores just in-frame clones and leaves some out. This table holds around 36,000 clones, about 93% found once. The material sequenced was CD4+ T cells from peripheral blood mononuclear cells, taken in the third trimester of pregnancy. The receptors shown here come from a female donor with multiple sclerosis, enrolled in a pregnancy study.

CDR3 in amino acids: CASSHDRSYEQYF. CDR3 sequence (DNA): TGCGCCAGCAGTCACGACAGGTCCTACGAGCAGTACTTC. The V gene is TRBV5-1, the J gene TRBJ2-7, with D possibly TRBD1 on 6 matching bases. There are 13 residues in the CDR3. V was shortened by 5 bases and J by 1 base, with 10 bases between the two germline ends. The V gene's germline CDR1 is SGHRS and CDR2 YFSETQ.

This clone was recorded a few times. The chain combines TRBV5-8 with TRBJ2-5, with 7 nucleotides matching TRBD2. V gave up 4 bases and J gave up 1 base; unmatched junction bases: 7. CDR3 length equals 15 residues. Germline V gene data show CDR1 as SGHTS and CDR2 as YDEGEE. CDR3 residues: CASSGLAGRQETQYF. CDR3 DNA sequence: TGTGCCAGCAGCGGCTTAGCGGGTCGCCAAGAGACCCAGTACTTC.

CDR3 in amino acids: CASSLTLTYTQYF. The CDR3 bases are TGTGCCAGCAGTCTAACCCTTACTTATACGCAGTATTTT. This sequence joins TRBV27 and TRBJ2-3; no definite D call. Trimming removed 5 bases at V and 7 bases at J, with 13 bases between. Looked up from germline, CDR1 is MNHEY and CDR2 is SMNVEV (reference sequence). The CDR3 has 13 amino acids.

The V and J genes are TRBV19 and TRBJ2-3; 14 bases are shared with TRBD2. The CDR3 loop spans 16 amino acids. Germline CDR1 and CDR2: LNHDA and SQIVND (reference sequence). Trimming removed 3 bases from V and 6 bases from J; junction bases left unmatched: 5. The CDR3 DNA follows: TGTGCCAGTAGTATCTTGACTAGCGGGAGGGATGATACGCAGTATTTT. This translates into CASSILTSGRDDTQYF. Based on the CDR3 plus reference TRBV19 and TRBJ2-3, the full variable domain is DGGITQSPKYLFRKEGQNVTLSCEQNLNHDAMYWYRQDPGQGLRLIYYSQIVNDFQKGDIAEGYSVSREKKESFPLTVTSAQKNPTAFYLCASSILTSGRDDTQYFGPGTRLTVL.

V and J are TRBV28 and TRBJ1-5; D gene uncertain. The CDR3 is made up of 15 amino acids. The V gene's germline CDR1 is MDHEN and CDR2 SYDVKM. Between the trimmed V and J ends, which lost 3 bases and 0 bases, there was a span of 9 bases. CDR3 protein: CASSFRGYSNQPQHF. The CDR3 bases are TGTGCCAGCAGTTTCCGAGGGTATAGCAATCAGCCCCAGCATTTT.

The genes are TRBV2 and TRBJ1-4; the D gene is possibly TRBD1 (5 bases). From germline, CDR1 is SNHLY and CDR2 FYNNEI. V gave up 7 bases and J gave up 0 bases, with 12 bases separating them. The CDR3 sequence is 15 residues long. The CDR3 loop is CASMTDHATNEKLFF. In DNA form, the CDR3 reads TGTGCCAGCATGACAGACCATGCAACTAATGAAAAACTGTTTTTT.

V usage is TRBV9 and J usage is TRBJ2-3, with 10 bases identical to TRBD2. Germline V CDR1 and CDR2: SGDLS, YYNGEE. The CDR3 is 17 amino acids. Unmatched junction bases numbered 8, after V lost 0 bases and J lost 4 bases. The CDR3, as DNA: TGTGCCAGCAGCGTAGCTCCCGCTAGCGGGAGAGCAGATACGCAGTATTTT. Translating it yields CASSVAPASGRADTQYF.